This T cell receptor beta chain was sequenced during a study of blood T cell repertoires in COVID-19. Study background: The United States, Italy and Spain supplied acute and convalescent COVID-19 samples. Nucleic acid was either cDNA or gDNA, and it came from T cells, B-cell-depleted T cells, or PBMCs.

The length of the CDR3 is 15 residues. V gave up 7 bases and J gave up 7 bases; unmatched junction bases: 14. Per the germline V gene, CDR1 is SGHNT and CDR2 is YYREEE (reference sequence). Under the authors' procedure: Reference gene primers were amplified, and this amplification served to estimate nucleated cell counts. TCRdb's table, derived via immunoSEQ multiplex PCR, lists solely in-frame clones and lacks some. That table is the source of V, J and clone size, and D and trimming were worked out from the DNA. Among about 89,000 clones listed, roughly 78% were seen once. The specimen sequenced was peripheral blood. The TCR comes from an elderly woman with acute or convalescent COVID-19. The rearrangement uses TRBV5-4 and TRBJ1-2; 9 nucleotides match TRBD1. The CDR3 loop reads CASAQWDRDAGGYTF. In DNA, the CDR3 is TGTGCCAGCGCTCAGTGGGACAGGGACGCTGGTGGCTACACCTTC.